The source of this T cell receptor beta chain is a study of T-cell reconstitution after alpha-beta-depleted transplantation in children. This clonotype was seen only a few times. Molecular barcoding with unique molecular identifiers was used for the TCRbeta library. One entry per CDR3 protein results from TCRdb running MiXCR on the PCR reads. The profile shows more than 400,000 distinct CDR3 sequences, about 45% of them singletons. CDR3 length equals 17 residues. Germline assignment: CDR1 DFQATT and CDR2 SNEGSKA (reference sequence). This TCR came from a girl aged 2-10 years with aplastic anemia, due to receive a stem cell transplant. V usage is TRBV20-1 and J usage is TRBJ2-7, with D tentatively TRBD2 (7 bases). Sequencing was performed on PBMCs, taken before TCRalphabeta/CD19-depleted stem cell transplant. The CDR3, as DNA: TGCTGCGCTAGAGGAGGGGGTGCGGGAGTCCGCTCCTACGAGCAGTACTTC. Its translation: CCARGGGAGVRSYEQYF.